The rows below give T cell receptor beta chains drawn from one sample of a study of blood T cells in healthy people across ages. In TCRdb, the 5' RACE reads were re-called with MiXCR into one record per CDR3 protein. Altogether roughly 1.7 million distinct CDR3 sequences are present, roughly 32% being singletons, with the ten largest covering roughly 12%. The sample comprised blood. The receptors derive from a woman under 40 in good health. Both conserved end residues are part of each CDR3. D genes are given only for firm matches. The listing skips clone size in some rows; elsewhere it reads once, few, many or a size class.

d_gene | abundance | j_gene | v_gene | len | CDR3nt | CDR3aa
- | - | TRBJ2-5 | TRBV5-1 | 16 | TGCGCCAGCAGCTTGGAAGCCCGTCAGGGGTGGGAGACCCAGTACTTC | CASSLEARQGWETQYF
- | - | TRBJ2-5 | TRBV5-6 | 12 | TGTGCCAGCAGCTCCCGGGACGGAGATTTGTACTTC | CASSSRDGDLYF
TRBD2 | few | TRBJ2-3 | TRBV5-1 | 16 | TGCGCCAGCAGCTTCCTGACTAGCGGGGGTCAGGATACGCAGTATTTT | CASSFLTSGGQDTQYF
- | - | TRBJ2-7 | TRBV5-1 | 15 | TGCGCCAGCAGCTTGATAGGACAGAGCTCCTACGAGCAGTACTTC | CASSLIGQSSYEQYF
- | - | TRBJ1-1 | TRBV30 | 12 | TGTGCCTGGAGTAACAGGAACACTGAAGCTTTCTTT | CAWSNRNTEAFF
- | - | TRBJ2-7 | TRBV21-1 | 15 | TGTGCCAGCAGCGTATTCGGGACAGGGGTGAACGAGCAGTACTTC | CASSVFGTGVNEQYF
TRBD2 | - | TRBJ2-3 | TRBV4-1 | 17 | TGCGCCAGCAGGCCCCAAATTGGGCGGGGGGACACAGATACGCAGTATTTT | CASRPQIGRGDTDTQYF
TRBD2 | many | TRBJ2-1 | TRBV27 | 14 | TGTGCCAGCAGTTTTTCTAGCGGCTACAATGAGCAGTTCTTC | CASSFSSGYNEQFF
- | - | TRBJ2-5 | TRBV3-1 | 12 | TGTGCCAGCGCGTGGGCGGGAGAGACCCAGTACTTC | CASAWAGETQYF
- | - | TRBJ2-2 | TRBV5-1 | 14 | TGCGCCAGCAAATACCGACAGAACACCGGGGAGCTGTTTTTT | CASKYRQNTGELFF
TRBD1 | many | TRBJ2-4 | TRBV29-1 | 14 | TGCAGCGTTGCCGGGACAGGGGTCGGAAACATTCAGTACTTC | CSVAGTGVGNIQYF
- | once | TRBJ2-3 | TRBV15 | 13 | TGTGCCACCAGCACGCTAGGAACAGATACGCAGTATTTT | CATSTLGTDTQYF
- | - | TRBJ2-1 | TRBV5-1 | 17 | TGCGCCAGCAGCTTGGTTTTCGAGGCCAGAACCTACAATGAGCAGTTCTTC | CASSLVFEARTYNEQFF
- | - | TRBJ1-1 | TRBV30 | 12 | TGTGCCTGGAGTGGACAGTACACTGAAGCTTTCTTT | CAWSGQYTEAFF
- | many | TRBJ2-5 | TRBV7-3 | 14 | TGTGCCAGCAGCTCAGAGGGCTGGCTAAAGACCCAGTACTTC | CASSSEGWLKTQYF
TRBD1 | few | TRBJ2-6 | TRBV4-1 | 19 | TGCGCCAGCAGCCAAGATCCTGGGACAGGGGTCTCTGGGGCCAACGTCCTGACTTTC | CASSQDPGTGVSGANVLTF
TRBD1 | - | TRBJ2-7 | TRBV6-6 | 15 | TGTGCCAGCAGTTCCCGGGGGACAGGGGCCTACGAGCAGTACTTC | CASSSRGTGAYEQYF